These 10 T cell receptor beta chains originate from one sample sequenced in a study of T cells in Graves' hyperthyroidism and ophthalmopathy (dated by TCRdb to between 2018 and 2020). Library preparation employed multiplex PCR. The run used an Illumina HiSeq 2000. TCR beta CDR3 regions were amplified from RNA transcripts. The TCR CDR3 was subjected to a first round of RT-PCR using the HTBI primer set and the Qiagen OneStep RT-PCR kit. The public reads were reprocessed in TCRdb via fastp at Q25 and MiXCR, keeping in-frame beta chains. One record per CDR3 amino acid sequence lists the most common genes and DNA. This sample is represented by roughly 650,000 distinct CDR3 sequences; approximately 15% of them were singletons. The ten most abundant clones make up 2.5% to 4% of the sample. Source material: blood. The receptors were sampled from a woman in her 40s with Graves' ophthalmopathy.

The CDR3 reads CASSPSGRARETQYF. CDR3 nucleotides: TGTGCCAGCTCACCGTCCGGGAGAGCAAGGGAGACCCAGTACTTC. J is TRBJ2-5 and V is TRBV18, with D possibly matching TRBD2 (6 bases). Per germline, CDR1 KGHSH and CDR2 LQKENI. The ends were cut back, 3 bases at V and 5 bases at J, with 16 bases in the middle. The length of the CDR3 is 15 residues.

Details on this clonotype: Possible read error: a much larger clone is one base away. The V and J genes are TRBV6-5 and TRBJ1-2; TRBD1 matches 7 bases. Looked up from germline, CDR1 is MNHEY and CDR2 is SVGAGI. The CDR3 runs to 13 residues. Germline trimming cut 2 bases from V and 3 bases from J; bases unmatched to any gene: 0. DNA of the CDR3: TGTGCCAGCAGTTACGGGACAGACTATGGCTACACCTTC. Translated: CASSYGTDYGYTF.

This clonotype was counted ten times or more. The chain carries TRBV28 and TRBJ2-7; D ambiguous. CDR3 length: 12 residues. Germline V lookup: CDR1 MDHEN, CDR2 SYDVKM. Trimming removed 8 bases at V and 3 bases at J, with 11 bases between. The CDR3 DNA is TGTGCCAGCGTGAAGCCCAACTACGAGCAGTACTTC. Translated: CASVKPNYEQYF. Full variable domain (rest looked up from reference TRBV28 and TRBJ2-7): DVKVTQSSRYLVKRTGEKVFLECVQDMDHENMFWYRQDPGLGLRLIYFSYDVKMKEKGDIPEGYSVSREKKERFSLILESASTNQTSMYLCASVKPNYEQYFGPGTRLTVT.

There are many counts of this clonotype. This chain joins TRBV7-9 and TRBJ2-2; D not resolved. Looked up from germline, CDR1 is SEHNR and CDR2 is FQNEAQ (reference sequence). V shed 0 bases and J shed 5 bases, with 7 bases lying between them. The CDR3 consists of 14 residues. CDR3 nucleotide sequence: TGTGCCAGCAGCTTAGCGGGTAGGACCGGGGAGCTGTTTTTT. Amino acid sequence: CASSLAGRTGELFF. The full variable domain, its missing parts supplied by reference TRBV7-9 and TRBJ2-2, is DTGVSQNPRHKITKRGQNVTFRCDPISEHNRLYWYRQTLGQGPEFLTYFQNEAQLEKSRLLSDRFSAERPKGSFSTLEIQRTEQGDSAMYLCASSLAGRTGELFFGEGSRLTVL.

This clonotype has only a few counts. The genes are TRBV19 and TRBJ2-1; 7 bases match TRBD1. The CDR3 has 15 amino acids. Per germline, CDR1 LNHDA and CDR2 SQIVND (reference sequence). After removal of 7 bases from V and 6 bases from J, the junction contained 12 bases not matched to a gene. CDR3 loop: CASKTGPGFSNEQFF. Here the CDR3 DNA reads TGTGCCAGTAAGACAGGGCCCGGTTTTTCCAATGAGCAGTTCTTC.

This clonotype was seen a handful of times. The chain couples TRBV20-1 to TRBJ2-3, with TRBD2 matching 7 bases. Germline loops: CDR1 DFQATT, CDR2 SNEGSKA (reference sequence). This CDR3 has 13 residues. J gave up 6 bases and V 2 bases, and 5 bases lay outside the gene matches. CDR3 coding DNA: TGCAGTGCTAGAAGCGGGGTGGGGGATACGCAGTATTTT. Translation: CSARSGVGDTQYF.

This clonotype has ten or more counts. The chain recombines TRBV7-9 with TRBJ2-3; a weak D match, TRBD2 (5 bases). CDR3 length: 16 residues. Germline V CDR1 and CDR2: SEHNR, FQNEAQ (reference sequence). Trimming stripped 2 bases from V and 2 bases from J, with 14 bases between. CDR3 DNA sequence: TGTGCCAGCAGCTTAAGTGAGGGTTTGGACACAGATACGCAGTATTTT. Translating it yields CASSLSEGLDTDTQYF.

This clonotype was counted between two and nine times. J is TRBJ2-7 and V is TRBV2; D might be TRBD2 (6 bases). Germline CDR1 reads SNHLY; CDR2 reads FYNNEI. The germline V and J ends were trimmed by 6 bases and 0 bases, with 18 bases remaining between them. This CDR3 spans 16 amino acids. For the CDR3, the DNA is TGTGCCAGCAGCCCCATTGCGGGGTATACCTCCTACGAGCAGTACTTC. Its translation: CASSPIAGYTSYEQYF. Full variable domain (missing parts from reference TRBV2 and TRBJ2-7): EPEVTQTPSHQVTQMGQEVILRCVPISNHLYFYWYRQILGQKVEFLVSFYNNEISEKSEIFDDQFSVERPDGSNFTLKIRSTKLEDSAMYFCASSPIAGYTSYEQYFGPGTRLTVT.

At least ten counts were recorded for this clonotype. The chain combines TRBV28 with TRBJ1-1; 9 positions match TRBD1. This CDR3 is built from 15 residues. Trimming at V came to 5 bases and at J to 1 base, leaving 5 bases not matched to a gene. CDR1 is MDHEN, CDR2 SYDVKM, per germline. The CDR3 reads CASSVPTGGNTEAFF. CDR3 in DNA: TGTGCCAGCAGTGTTCCGACAGGGGGGAACACTGAAGCTTTCTTT.

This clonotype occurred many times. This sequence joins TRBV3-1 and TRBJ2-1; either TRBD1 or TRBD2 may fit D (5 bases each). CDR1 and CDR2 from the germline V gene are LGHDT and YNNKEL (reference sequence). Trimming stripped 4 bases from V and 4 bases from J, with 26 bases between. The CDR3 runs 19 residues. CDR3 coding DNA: TGTGCCAGCAGCCCCCAGTCCGTAGCTAGGGGTGGGGGATACAATGAGCAGTTCTTC. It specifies CASSPQSVARGGGYNEQFF.